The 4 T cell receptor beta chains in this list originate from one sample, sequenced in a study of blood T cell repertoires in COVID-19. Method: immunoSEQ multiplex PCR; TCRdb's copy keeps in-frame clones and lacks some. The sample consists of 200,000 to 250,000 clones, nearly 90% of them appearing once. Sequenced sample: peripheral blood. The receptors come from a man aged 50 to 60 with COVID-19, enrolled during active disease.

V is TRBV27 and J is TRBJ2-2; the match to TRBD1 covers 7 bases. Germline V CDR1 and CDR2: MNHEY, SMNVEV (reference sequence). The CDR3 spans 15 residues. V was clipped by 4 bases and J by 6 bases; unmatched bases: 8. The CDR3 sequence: CASSSIGTAPGELFF. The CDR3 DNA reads TGTGCCAGCAGTTCGATAGGGACAGCCCCCGGGGAGCTGTTTTTT.

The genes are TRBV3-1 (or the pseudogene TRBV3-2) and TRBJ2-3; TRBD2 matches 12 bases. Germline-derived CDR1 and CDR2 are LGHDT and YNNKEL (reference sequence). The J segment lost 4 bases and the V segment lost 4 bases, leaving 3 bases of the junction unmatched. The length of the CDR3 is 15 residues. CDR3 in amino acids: CASSRLAGVPDTQYF. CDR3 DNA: TGTGCCAGCAGCCGACTAGCGGGAGTCCCAGATACGCAGTATTTT.

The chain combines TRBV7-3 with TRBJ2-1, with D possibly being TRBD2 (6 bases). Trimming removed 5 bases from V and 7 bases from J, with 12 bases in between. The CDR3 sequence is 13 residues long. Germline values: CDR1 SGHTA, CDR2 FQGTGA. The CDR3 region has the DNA TGTGCCAGCAGCCCCTGGGGAGGTAATGAGCAGTTCTTC. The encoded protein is CASSPWGGNEQFF.

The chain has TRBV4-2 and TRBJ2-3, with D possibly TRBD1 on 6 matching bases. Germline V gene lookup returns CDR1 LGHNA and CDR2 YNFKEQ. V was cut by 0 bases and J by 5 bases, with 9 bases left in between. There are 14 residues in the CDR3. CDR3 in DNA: TGTGCCAGCAGCCAAGAGATAGGGGGAGATACGCAGTATTTT. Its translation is CASSQEIGGDTQYF.